The 29 T cell receptor beta chains presented below share a single source sample, sequenced in a study of T-cell reconstitution after alpha-beta-depleted transplantation in children. Unique molecular identifiers were used in preparing the TCRbeta library. TCRdb reanalysed the PCR reads using MiXCR and keeps one entry per CDR3 protein. The sample carries approximately 400,000 distinct CDR3 sequences, about a tenth recorded once. The sample in question was PBMCs from the stem cell graft donor, obtained from the stem cell graft. Every receptor here comes from a human donor who donated a stem cell graft to a child with acute myeloid leukemia.

A few counts support this clonotype. The chain employs TRBV12-3 or TRBV12-4 and TRBJ2-1; 8 positions agree with TRBD1. CDR3 size: 14 residues. V trimming: 4 bases; J trimming: 9 bases; junction bases outside the gene matches: 8. CDR3 sequence: CASSSWTGSGEQFF. CDR3 DNA sequence: TGTGCCAGCAGTTCCTGGACAGGGTCGGGTGAGCAGTTCTTC.

The V call is TRBV2, the J call TRBJ2-3; D is unresolved. CDR3 length: 16 residues. The V end lost 4 bases, the J end lost 0 bases, and 14 bases lay between the germline ends. The germline V gene encodes CDR1 SNHLY and CDR2 FYNNEI. Here the CDR3 DNA reads TGTGCCAGCAGTGGGTTATGGGCGGAGAGCACAGATACGCAGTATTTT. It specifies CASSGLWAESTDTQYF.

This clonotype appeared a few times. The rearrangement links TRBV20-1 to TRBJ1-1; a weak D match, TRBD1 (6 bases). The V gene's germline CDR1 is DFQATT and CDR2 SNEGSKA (reference sequence). There are 14 residues in the CDR3. Trimming took off 6 bases at V and 5 bases at J, with 19 bases between the two ends. CDR3 nucleotides: TGCAGTGCCCCAACCGGGGGCGCGAAAACTGAAGCTTTCTTT. The encoded protein is CSAPTGGAKTEAFF.

This clonotype was counted a few times. This chain links TRBV5-1 with TRBJ1-2; D gene unclear. The CDR3 length is 15 residues. V lost 1 base and J lost 4, with 14 bases in between. The germline CDR1 and CDR2 sequences are SGHRS and YFSETQ. The chain's CDR3 is CASSLYLRQSYGYTF. The CDR3 nucleotides are TGCGCCAGCAGCTTGTATTTGAGGCAGAGCTATGGCTACACCTTC.

This clonotype was seen a handful of times. V and J are TRBV5-1 and TRBJ1-2; 10 bases are shared with TRBD1. The J segment lost 7 bases and the V segment lost 3 bases, leaving 6 bases of the junction unmatched. From germline, CDR1 is SGHRS and CDR2 YFSETQ. CDR3 length: 14 residues. Written as DNA, the CDR3 is TGCGCCAGCAGCTCGGGACAGGGGTCGTTTGGCTACACCTTC. Its translation is CASSSGQGSFGYTF.

The J gene is TRBJ2-3, the V gene TRBV5-1; D possibly uses TRBD1 or TRBD2 (5 bases each). The CDR3 is made up of 12 amino acids. V gave up 8 bases and J gave up 2 bases, with 9 bases separating them. The germline CDR1 and CDR2 sequences are SGHRS and YFSETQ. The CDR3 protein is CASRDVTDTQYF. DNA of the CDR3: TGCGCCAGTCGGGACGTCACAGATACGCAGTATTTT.

This rearrangement joins TRBV20-1 to TRBJ2-4; D perhaps matches TRBD1 (5 bases). The CDR3 sequence is 12 residues long. Per the germline V gene, CDR1 is DFQATT and CDR2 is SNEGSKA (reference sequence). Trimming cost V 6 bases and J 9 bases, with 15 bases left between them. The CDR3 sequence: CSAQKPGSIQYF. CDR3 nucleotide sequence: TGCAGTGCCCAAAAGCCAGGGTCCATTCAGTACTTC.

This clonotype was picked up many times. V gene TRBV12-3 or TRBV12-4 combines with J gene TRBJ2-3; D may be TRBD2 (5 bases). CDR3 length: 17 residues. Trimming removed 6 bases from V and 5 bases from J, with 24 bases in between. The CDR3 region is CASSRSLTGIQIDTQYF. The CDR3, as DNA: TGTGCCAGCAGCCGCAGCCTCACCGGGATCCAGATAGATACGCAGTATTTT.

A few counts support this clonotype. The chain combines TRBV3-1 with TRBJ2-7; TRBD1 aligns across 7 bases. The V gene end was trimmed by 2 bases and the J gene end by 3 bases; junction bases not matched to a gene: 7. CDR1 is LGHDT and CDR2 is YNNKEL in the germline V gene (reference sequence). This CDR3 has 15 amino acids. The chain's CDR3 is CASSQQGDSIYEQYV. CDR3 bases: TGTGCCAGCAGCCAACAGGGGGATTCGATCTACGAGCAGTACGTC.

Remarks on this clonotype: The conserved phenylalanine or tryptophan is not found at the CDR3 terminus, so this likely reflects a read error. The chain joins TRBV9 to TRBJ2-2; 9 bases align to TRBD2. V lost 1 base and J lost 4; bases outside the gene matches: 8. Germline-derived CDR1 and CDR2 are SGDLS and YYNGEE. The CDR3 length is 17 residues. As DNA, the CDR3 is TGTGCCAGCAGCGTAAGAGTAGCGGGAGAAGGCACCGGGGAGCTGTTTTTG. Translated: CASSVRVAGEGTGELFL.

This chain links TRBV20-1 with TRBJ2-7, with 10 positions matching TRBD1. Trimming at V came to 6 bases and at J to 5 bases, leaving 7 bases not matched to a gene. CDR1 and CDR2 from the germline V gene are DFQATT and SNEGSKA (reference sequence). This CDR3 has 13 amino acids. CDR3 sequence (DNA): TGCAGTGCCCCGGGACAGGGGCCCCACGAGCAGTACTTC. Translated, it gives CSAPGQGPHEQYF.

This clonotype was counted a few times. The V gene is TRBV7-2, the J gene TRBJ2-5, with 9 bases identical to TRBD2. The V gene's germline CDR1 is SGHTA and CDR2 FQGNSA. V shed 6 bases, J shed 5 bases, and the junction held 10 bases outside the gene matches. There are 15 residues in the CDR3. The CDR3 DNA reads as TGTGCCAGCAGAGCGGGGGGAGCCGGAGGCGAGACCCAGTACTTC. Translation: CASRAGGAGGETQYF.

The chain couples TRBV10-2 to TRBJ2-7; D is ambiguous. In germline, CDR1 is WSHSY, CDR2 SAAADI. Between the trimmed V and J ends, which lost 3 bases and 4 bases, there was a span of 7 bases. CDR3 length equals 12 residues. In DNA form, the CDR3 reads TGCGCCAGCAGTGATATAGGGTACGAGCAGTACGTC. It yields the protein CASSDIGYEQYV.

This clonotype was detected only a few times. The chain is built from TRBV5-6 and TRBJ2-1; 12 bases fit TRBD2. Looked up from germline, CDR1 is SGHDT and CDR2 is YYEEEE. V lost 0 bases and J lost 3; bases outside the gene matches: 4. CDR3 length equals 17 residues. The CDR3 sequence: CASSLGLAGAGYNEQFF. The CDR3 nucleotides are TGTGCCAGCAGCTTGGGACTAGCGGGGGCCGGCTACAATGAGCAGTTCTTC.

The table lists this clonotype with many counts. This chain uses TRBV10-3 with TRBJ1-5; a weak D match, TRBD1 (5 bases). V shed 11 bases and J shed 0 bases, with 20 bases lying between them. The CDR3 sequence is 16 residues long. Germline loops: CDR1 ENHRY, CDR2 SYGVKD. The CDR3 sequence is CASGRGTYYSNQPQHF. Here the CDR3 DNA reads TGTGCCTCCGGCCGGGGGACGTATTATAGCAATCAGCCCCAGCATTTT.

As regards this clonotype: A junction boundary mismatches the germline segment, possibly from a read error. V and J are TRBV7-7 and TRBJ2-3; the match to TRBD2 covers 9 bases. The length of the CDR3 is 17 residues. Per the germline V gene, CDR1 is SSHAT and CDR2 is FNYEAQ (reference sequence). The CDR3 region has the DNA TGTGCTAGCAGCCCCCGGCTCCTAGCGGGATTGTCAGATACGCAGTATTTT. Amino acid sequence: CASSPRLLAGLSDTQYF.

The J gene is TRBJ2-3, the V gene TRBV12-3 or TRBV12-4; D may be TRBD1 or TRBD2 (5 bases each). Trimming left V 4 bases short and J 4 bases short, with 15 bases between. There are 15 residues in the CDR3. This CDR3 is CASSSGPPESDTQYF. The CDR3 DNA is TGTGCCAGCAGTTCGGGACCCCCGGAGTCAGATACGCAGTATTTT.

The V gene is TRBV6-5, the J gene TRBJ1-4; the D is unclear. The germline V gene has CDR1 MNHEY and CDR2 SVGAGI. This CDR3 has 15 amino acids. V was cut by 2 bases and J by 10 bases, with 17 bases left in between. In DNA, the CDR3 is TGTGCCAGCAGTTACACTGAGTCGGCCGGAGGAAAACTGTTTTTT. Its protein is CASSYTESAGGKLFF.

This clonotype was recorded many times. This chain links TRBV5-1 with TRBJ2-1, with D unresolved. Germline V gene sequence: CDR1 SGHRS, CDR2 YFSETQ. V was pared by 0 bases and J by 6 bases, with 7 bases between. The CDR3 consists of 13 residues. CDR3 sequence reads: CASSLGVGNEQFF. Written as DNA, the CDR3 is TGCGCCAGCAGCTTGGGCGTCGGCAATGAGCAGTTCTTC.

The rearrangement uses TRBV5-5 and TRBJ1-4; tentative D call: TRBD1 (5 bases). Trimming took off 5 bases at V and 7 bases at J, with 15 bases between the two ends. The germline V gene encodes CDR1 SGHKS and CDR2 YYEKEE (reference sequence). The CDR3 is 14 residues long. CDR3 coding DNA: TGTGCCAGCAGTCAGATGGGGCGATCTGAAAAACTGTTTTTT. It translates to CASSQMGRSEKLFF.

The genes are TRBV7-2 and TRBJ2-1; 7 bases map to TRBD2. The J segment lost 9 bases and the V segment lost 2 bases, leaving 10 bases of the junction unmatched. CDR3 length equals 15 residues. Germline V gives CDR1 SGHTA, CDR2 FQGNSA. The CDR3 protein is CASSLSASGSSEQFF. The DNA of the CDR3 is TGTGCCAGCAGCTTAAGTGCTAGCGGTTCCTCTGAGCAGTTCTTC.

The chain is built from TRBV18 and TRBJ2-7; 7 bases agree with TRBD1. The CDR3 is made up of 14 amino acids. CDR1 is KGHSH and CDR2 is LQKENI in the germline V gene. Unmatched junction bases numbered 5, after V lost 6 bases and J lost 0 bases. CDR3 sequence reads: CASSAGTVSYEQYF. The CDR3 nucleotides are TGTGCCAGCTCGGCCGGGACAGTCTCCTACGAGCAGTACTTC. The whole variable domain, filled in from reference TRBV18 and TRBJ2-7, reads NAGVMQNPRHLVRRRGQEARLRCSPMKGHSHVYWYRQLPEEGLKFMVYLQKENIIDESGMPKERFSAEFPKEGPSILRIQQVVRGDSAAYFCASSAGTVSYEQYFGPGTRLTVT.

V usage is TRBV12-3 or TRBV12-4 and J usage is TRBJ2-7; 10 positions agree with TRBD2. V trimming: 3 bases; J trimming: 1 base; junction bases outside the gene matches: 3. CDR3 length equals 15 residues. CDR3 amino acids: CASSFLAGDSYEQYF. Here the CDR3 DNA reads TGTGCCAGCAGTTTTCTAGCGGGAGATTCCTACGAGCAGTACTTC.

The CDR3 sequence is CSVKSGVPYNEQFF. In DNA form, the CDR3 reads TGCAGCGTAAAATCCGGCGTCCCCTACAATGAGCAGTTCTTC. The chain is built from TRBV29-1 and TRBJ2-1; D gene unclear. Trimming took 6 bases from V and 2 from J, leaving 14 bases between them. Per germline, CDR1 SQVTM and CDR2 ANQGSEA. CDR3 length: 14 residues.

This clonotype was observed a few times. The rearrangement uses TRBV2 and TRBJ1-1; D is unclear. Looked up from germline, CDR1 is SNHLY and CDR2 is FYNNEI. Trimming removed 2 bases from V and 10 bases from J, with 8 bases in between. CDR3 size: 11 residues. In DNA, the CDR3 is TGTGCCAGCAGTGAATTTGTAGGAGCTTTCTTT. Translation: CASSEFVGAFF.

This clonotype was detected a few times. The J gene is TRBJ2-6, the V gene TRBV20-1; 7 bases match TRBD1. Germline V lookup: CDR1 DFQATT, CDR2 SNEGSKA (reference sequence). The CDR3 length is 18 residues. With V trimmed by 4 bases and J by 0 bases, 12 bases remained unmatched. CDR3 in DNA: TGCAGTGCTACAAAGGACAGGTCCCTGCTCTCTGGGGCCAACGTCCTGACTTTC. Protein sequence: CSATKDRSLLSGANVLTF.

This clonotype was counted only a few times. This rearrangement joins TRBV4-2 to TRBJ1-5; D not resolved. This CDR3 spans 16 amino acids. Trimming left V 0 bases short and J 4 bases short, with 13 bases between. CDR1 and CDR2 (germline): LGHNA, YNFKEQ. CDR3 region: CASSQERGQSNQPQHF. The CDR3 nucleotides read TGTGCCAGCAGCCAAGAGCGAGGTCAATCAAATCAGCCCCAGCATTTT.

Points on this clonotype: The junction differs from germline at one of its ends, possibly a read error. The V gene is TRBV10-3, the J gene TRBJ2-3, with D perhaps TRBD1 (6 bases). Germline CDR1 reads ENHRY; CDR2 reads SYGVKD. This CDR3 comprises 13 residues. This chain's CDR3 is CGISDTGSDTQYF. CDR3 coding DNA: TGTGGCATCAGTGACACAGGGAGTGATACGCAGTATTTT.

This chain connects TRBV25-1 to TRBJ1-4; 8 bases agree with TRBD1. CDR1 is MGHDK, CDR2 SYGVNS, per germline. The length of the CDR3 is 15 residues. V was clipped by 3 bases and J by 5 bases; unmatched bases: 5. CDR3 sequence: CASSDRTGRNEKLFF. The CDR3 DNA follows: TGTGCCAGCAGTGATCGGACAGGGCGGAATGAAAAACTGTTTTTT.